This TCR beta chain is from a study of siplizumab effects on memory and regulatory T cells. Whole-study results and caveats: Proliferating CD4+ or CD8+ clones, roughly 80-97% of them, lacked an assignable naive or memory phenotype. A significant reduction in alloreactive sequences traceable to unstimulated CD4+ memory cells was produced by siplizumab.

Note on this clone: Its target is not known.

Sequencing used immunoSEQ multiplex PCR; TCRdb keeps in-frame clones, though not all of them. The sample has about 9,900 clones; roughly 40% are singletons. V lost 2 bases to trimming and J lost 4 bases, with 12 bases between them. The CDR3 loop spans 15 amino acids. CDR1 and CDR2 (germline): MDHEN, SYDVKM. The mixed lymphocyte reaction cells were held in coculture (37°C) for around six days. Investigators stained responder PBMCs with CFSE and stimulator PBMCs with Violet Dye, then mixed them 1:1. The gene calls are TRBV28 and TRBJ1-3; D unclear. Input material: CFSE-low (dividing) CD4+ T cells sorted from an allogeneic mixed lymphocyte reaction. This TCR was recovered from a human donor in good health; the cells came from an allogeneic mixed lymphocyte reaction. The CDR3: CASSLSGVGGNTIYF. The CDR3 region has the DNA TGTGCCAGCAGTTTAAGTGGGGTAGGGGGAAACACCATATATTTT.